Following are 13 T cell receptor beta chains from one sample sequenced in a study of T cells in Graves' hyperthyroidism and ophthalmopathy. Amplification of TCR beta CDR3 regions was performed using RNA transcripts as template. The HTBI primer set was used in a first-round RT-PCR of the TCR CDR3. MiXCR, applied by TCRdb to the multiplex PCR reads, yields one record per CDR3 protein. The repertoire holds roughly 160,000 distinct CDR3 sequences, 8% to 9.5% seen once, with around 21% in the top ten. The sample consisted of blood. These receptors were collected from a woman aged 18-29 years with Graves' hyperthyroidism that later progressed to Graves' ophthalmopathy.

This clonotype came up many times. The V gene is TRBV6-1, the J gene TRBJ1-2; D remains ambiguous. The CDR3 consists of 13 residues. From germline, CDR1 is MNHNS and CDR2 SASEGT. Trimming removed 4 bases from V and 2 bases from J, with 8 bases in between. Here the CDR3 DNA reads TGTGCCAGCAGTGTAGGGATAAACTATGGCTACACCTTC. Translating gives CASSVGINYGYTF.

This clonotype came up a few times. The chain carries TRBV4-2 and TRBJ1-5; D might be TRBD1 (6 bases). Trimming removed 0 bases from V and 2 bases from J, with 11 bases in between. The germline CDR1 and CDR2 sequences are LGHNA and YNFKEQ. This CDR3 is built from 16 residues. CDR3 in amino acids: CASSQESGDGNQPQHF. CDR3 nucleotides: TGTGCCAGCAGCCAAGAGTCAGGGGATGGCAATCAGCCCCAGCATTTT.

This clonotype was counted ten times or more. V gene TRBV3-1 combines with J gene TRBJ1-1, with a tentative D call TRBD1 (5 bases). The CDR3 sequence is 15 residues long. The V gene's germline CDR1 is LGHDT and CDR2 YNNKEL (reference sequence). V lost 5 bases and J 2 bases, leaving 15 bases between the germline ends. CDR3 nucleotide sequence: TGTGCCAGCAGCTTCCTAGACAGAAAAAACACTGAAGCTTTCTTT. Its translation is CASSFLDRKNTEAFF. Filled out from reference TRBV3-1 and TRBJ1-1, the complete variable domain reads DTAVSQTPKYLVTQMGNDKSIKCEQNLGHDTMYWYKQDSKKFLKIMFSYNNKELIINETVPNRFSPKSPDKAHLNLHINSLELGDSAVYFCASSFLDRKNTEAFFGQGTRLTVV.

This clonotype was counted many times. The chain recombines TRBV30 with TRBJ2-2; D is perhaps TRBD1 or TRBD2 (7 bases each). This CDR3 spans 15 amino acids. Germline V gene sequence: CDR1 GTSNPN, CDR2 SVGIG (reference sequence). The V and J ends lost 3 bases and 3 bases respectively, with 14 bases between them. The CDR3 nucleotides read TGTGCCTGGAGGGGGGGGCAGGGGGACACCGGGGAGCTGTTTTTT. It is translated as CAWRGGQGDTGELFF.

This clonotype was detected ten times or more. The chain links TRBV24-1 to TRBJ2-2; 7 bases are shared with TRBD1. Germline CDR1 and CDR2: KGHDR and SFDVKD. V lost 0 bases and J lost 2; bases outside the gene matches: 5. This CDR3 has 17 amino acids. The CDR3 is CATSDLTGTANTGELFF. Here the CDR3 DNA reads TGTGCCACCAGTGATTTGACCGGGACAGCAAACACCGGGGAGCTGTTTTTT.

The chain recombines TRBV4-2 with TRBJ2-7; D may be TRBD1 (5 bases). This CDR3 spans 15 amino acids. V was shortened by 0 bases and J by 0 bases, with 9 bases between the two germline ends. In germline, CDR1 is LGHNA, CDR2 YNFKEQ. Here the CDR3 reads CASSQEGDSSYEQYF. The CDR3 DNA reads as TGTGCCAGCAGCCAAGAAGGGGATAGCTCCTACGAGCAGTACTTC.

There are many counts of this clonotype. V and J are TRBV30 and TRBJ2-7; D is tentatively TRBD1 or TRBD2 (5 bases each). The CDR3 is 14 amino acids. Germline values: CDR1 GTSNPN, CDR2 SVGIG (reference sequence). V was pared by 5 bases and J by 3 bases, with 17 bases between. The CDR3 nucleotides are TGTGCCTGGGGGACCGACAGCGACTACTACGAGCAGTACTTC. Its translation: CAWGTDSDYYEQYF.

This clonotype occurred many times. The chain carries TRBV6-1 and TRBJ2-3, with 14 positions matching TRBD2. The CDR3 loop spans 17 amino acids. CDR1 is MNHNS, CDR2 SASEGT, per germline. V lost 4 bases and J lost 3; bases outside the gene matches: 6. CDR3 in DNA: TGTGCCAGCAGTGTGCCCGGGACTAGCGGGGGTACAGATACGCAGTATTTT. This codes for CASSVPGTSGGTDTQYF.

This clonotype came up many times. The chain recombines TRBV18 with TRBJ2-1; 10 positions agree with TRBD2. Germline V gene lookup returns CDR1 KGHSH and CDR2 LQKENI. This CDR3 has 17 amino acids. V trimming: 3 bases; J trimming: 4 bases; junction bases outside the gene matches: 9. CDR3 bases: TGTGCCAGCTCACCCTTTCGGACTAGCGGAGCTTACAATGAGCAGTTCTTC. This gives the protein CASSPFRTSGAYNEQFF.

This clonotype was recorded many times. CDR3 loop: CSASSGDAKETQYF. In DNA form, the CDR3 reads TGCAGTGCCTCGAGCGGGGATGCTAAAGAGACCCAGTACTTC. V gene TRBV20-1 combines with J gene TRBJ2-5, with 7 nucleotides matching TRBD2. Germline CDR1 is DFQATT and CDR2 is SNEGSKA (reference sequence). V gave up 6 bases and J gave up 3 bases; unmatched junction bases: 10. The CDR3 is 14 residues long.

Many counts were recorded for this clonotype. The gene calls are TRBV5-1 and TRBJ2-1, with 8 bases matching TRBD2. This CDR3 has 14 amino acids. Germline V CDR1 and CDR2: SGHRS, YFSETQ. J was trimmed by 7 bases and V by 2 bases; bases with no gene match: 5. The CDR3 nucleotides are TGCGCCAGCAGCTTAGCGGGAGAAGGGAATGAGCAGTTCTTC. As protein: CASSLAGEGNEQFF.

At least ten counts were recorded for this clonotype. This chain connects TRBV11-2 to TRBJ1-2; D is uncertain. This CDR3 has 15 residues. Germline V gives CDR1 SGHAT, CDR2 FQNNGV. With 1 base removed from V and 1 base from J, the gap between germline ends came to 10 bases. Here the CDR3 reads CASSLGFRINYGYTF. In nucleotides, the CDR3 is TGTGCCAGCAGCTTAGGGTTCAGGATTAACTATGGCTACACCTTC.

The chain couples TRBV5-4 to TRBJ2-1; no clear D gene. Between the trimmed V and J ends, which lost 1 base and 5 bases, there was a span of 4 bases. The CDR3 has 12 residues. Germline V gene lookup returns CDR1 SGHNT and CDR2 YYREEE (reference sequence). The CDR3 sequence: CASSLRDNEQFF. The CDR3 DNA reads TGTGCCAGCAGCTTGAGGGACAATGAGCAGTTCTTC.